This T cell receptor (beta chain) originates from a study of PD-L1 blockade in urothelial cancer. Clones were read by immunoSEQ multiplex PCR, and TCRdb kept only the in-frame ones, dropping some. In the table there are about 88,000 clones, about 89% of which are singletons. Time point reported: pretreatment peripheral blood. V shed 2 bases and J 11 bases; nucleotides not matched to a gene: 20. The germline CDR1 and CDR2 sequences are MDHEN and SYDVKM. CDR3 length: 17 amino acids. The V call is TRBV28, the J call TRBJ1-1; 7 bases map to TRBD1. Sequenced material: PBMCs, taken around atezolizumab (anti-PD-L1) treatment. The clonotype originates from a woman aged 80 or over with urothelial cancer. The DNA for the CDR3 is TGTGCCAGCAGTTTACCCCTAGGAGGAGGGGGCAGGGTTGAGGCTTTCTTT. Translated: CASSLPLGGGGRVEAFF.